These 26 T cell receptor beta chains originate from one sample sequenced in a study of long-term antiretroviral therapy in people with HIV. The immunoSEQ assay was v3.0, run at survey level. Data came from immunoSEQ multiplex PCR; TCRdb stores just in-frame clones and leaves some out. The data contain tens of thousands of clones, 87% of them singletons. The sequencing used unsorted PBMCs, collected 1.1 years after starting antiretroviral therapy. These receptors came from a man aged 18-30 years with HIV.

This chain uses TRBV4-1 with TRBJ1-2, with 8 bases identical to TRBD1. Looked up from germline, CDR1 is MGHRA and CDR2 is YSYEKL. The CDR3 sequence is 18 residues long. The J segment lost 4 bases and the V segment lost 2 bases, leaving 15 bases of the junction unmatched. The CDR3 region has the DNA TGCGCCAGCAGCCAAAGCTTACCCCGGGACAGGAATAGCTATGGCTACACCTTC. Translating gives CASSQSLPRDRNSYGYTF.

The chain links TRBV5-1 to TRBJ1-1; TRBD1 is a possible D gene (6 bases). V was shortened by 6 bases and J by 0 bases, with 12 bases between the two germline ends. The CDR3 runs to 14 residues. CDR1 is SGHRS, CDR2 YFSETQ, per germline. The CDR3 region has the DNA TGCGCCAGCAACCGGGACACCATGAACACTGAAGCTTTCTTT. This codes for CASNRDTMNTEAFF.

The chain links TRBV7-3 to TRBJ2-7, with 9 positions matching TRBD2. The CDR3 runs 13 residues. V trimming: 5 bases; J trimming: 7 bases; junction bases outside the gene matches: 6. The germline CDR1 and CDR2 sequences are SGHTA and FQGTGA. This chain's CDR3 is CASSILSGSEQYF. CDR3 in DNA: TGTGCCAGCAGCATCCTTAGCGGGAGTGAGCAGTACTTC.

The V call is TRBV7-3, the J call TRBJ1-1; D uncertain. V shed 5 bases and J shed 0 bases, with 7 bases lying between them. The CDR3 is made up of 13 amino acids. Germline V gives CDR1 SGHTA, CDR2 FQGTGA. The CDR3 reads CASSQNLNTEAFF. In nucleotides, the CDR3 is TGTGCCAGCAGCCAAAATTTGAACACTGAAGCTTTCTTT.

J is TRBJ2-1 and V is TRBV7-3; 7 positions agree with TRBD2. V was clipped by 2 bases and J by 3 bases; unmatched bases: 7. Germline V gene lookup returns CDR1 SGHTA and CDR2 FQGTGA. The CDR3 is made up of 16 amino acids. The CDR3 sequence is CASSLDAGVGYNEQFF. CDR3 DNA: TGTGCCAGCAGCTTAGACGCGGGAGTGGGCTACAATGAGCAGTTCTTC. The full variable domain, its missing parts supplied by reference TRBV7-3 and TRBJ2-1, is GAGVSQTPSNKVTEKGKYVELRCDPISGHTALYWYRQSLGQGPEFLIYFQGTGAADDSGLPNDRFFAVRPEGSVSTLKIQRTERGDSAVYLCASSLDAGVGYNEQFFGPGTRLTVL.

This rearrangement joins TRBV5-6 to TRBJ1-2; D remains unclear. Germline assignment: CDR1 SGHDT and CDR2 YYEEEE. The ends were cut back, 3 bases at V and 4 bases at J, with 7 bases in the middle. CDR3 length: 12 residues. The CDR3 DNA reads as TGTGCCAGCAGCTCCGGCTTCTATGGCTACACCTTC. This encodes CASSSGFYGYTF.

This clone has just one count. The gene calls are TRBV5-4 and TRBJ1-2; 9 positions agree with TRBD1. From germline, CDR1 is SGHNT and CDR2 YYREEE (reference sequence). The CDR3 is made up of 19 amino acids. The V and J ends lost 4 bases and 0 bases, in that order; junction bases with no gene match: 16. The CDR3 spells CASSRLTRLDRGSNYGYTF. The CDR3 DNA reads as TGTGCCAGCAGCCGACTTACGCGATTGGACAGGGGATCTAACTATGGCTACACCTTC.

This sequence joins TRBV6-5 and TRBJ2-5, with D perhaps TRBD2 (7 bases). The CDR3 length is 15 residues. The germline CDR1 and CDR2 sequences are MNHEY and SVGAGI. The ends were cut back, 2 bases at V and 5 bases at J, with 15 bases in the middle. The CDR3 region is CASSYVGGPLETQYF. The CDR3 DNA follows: TGTGCCAGCAGTTACGTGGGGGGGCCTTTGGAGACCCAGTACTTC.

For the CDR3, the DNA is TGTGCCAGCAGCTTGTCTCTTACAGGGGAGATATCCAATCAGCCCCAGCATTTT. Translated, it gives CASSLSLTGEISNQPQHF. This chain joins TRBV5-5 and TRBJ1-5; 7 bases align to TRBD1. Per the germline V gene, CDR1 is SGHKS and CDR2 is YYEKEE (reference sequence). J lost 3 bases, V lost 1 base, and 13 bases had no gene match. The CDR3 is 18 residues long. Combining the CDR3 with reference TRBV5-5 and TRBJ1-5 gives the whole variable domain DAGVTQSPTHLIKTRGQQVTLRCSPISGHKSVSWYQQVLGQGPQFIFQYYEKEERGRGNFPDRFSARQFPNYSSELNVNALLLGDSALYLCASSLSLTGEISNQPQHFGDGTRLSIL.

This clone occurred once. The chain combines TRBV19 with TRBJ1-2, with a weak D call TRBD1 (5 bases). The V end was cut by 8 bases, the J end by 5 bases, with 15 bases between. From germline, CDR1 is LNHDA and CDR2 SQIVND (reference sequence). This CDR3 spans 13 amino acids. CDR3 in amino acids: CASCPREGYGYTF. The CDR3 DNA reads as TGTGCCAGTTGCCCCCGGGAGGGGTATGGCTACACCTTC.

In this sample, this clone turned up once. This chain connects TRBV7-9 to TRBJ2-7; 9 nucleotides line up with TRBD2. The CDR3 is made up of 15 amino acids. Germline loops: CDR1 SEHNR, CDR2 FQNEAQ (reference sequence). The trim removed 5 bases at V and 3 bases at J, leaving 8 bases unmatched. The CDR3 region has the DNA TGTGCCAGCAGCATCTCGCGGGGGGGGAACTACGAGCAGTACTTC. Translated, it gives CASSISRGGNYEQYF.

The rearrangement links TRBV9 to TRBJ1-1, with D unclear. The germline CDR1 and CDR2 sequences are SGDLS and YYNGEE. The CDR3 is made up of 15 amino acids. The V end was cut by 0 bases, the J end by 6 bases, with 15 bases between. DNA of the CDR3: TGTGCCAGCAGCGTAGCGTCGGGAGGAAGGGCTGAAGCTTTCTTT. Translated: CASSVASGGRAEAFF. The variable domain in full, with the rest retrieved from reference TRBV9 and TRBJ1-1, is DSGVTQTPKHLITATGQRVTLRCSPRSGDLSVYWYQQSLDQGLQFLIQYYNGEERAKGNILERFSAQQFPDLHSELNLSSLELGDSALYFCASSVASGGRAEAFFGQGTRLTVV.

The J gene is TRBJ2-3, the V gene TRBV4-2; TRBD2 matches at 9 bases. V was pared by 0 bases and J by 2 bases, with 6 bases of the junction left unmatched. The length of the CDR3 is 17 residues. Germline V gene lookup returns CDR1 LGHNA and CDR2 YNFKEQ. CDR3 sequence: CASSQDASGMPTDTQYF. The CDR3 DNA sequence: TGTGCCAGCAGCCAAGACGCTAGCGGGATGCCCACAGATACGCAGTATTTT.

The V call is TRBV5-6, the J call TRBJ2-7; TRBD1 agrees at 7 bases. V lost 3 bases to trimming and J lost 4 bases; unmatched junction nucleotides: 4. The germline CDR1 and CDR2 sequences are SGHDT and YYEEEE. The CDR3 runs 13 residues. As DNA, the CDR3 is TGTGCCAGCAGCTCCGGGACAGTTTACGAGCAGTACTTC. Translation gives CASSSGTVYEQYF.

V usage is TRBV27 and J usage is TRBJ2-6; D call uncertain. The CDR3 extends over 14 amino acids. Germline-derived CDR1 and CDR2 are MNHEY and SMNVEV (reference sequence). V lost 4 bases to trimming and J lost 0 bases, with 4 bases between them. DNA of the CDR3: TGTGCCAGCAGTTGGGACTCTGGGGCCAACGTCCTGACTTTC. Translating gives CASSWDSGANVLTF.

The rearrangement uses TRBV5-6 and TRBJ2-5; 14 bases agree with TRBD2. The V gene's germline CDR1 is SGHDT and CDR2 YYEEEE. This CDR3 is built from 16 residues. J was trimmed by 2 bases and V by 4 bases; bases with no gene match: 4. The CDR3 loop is CASSPTSGGVQETQYF. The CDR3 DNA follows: TGTGCCAGCAGCCCGACTAGCGGGGGGGTGCAAGAGACCCAGTACTTC.

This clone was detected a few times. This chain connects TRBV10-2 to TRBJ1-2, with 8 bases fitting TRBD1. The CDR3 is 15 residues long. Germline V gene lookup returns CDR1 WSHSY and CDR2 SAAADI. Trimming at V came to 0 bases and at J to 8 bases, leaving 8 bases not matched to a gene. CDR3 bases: TGCGCCAGCAGTGAGTCCCCGGACAGGGTGGGGGGCTACACCTTC. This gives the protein CASSESPDRVGGYTF.

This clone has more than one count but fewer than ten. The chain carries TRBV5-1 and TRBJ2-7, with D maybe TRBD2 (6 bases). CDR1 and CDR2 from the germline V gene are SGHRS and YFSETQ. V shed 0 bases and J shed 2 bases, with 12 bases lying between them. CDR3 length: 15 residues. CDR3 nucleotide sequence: TGCGCCAGCAGCTTGGCCCCCACGGGAGCCTACGAGCAGTACTTC. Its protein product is CASSLAPTGAYEQYF.

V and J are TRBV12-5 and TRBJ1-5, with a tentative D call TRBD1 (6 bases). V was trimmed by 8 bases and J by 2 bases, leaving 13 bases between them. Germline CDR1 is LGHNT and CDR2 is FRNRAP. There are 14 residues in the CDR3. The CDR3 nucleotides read TGTGCTAGTTCGAAAGGGGGAGGCAATCAGCCCCAGCATTTT. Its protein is CASSKGGGNQPQHF.

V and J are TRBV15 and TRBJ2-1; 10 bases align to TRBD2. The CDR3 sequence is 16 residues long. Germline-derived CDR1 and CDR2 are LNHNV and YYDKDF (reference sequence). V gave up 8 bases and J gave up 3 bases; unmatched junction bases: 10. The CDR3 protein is CATYNSGRTHYNEQFF. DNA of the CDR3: TGTGCCACCTATAATAGCGGGAGGACCCACTACAATGAGCAGTTCTTC.

CDR3 in amino acids: CASSLIWTDEEQFF. CDR3 sequence (DNA): TGTGCCAGCAGCTTAATATGGACCGACGAGGAGCAGTTCTTC. The chain uses TRBV7-2 and TRBJ2-1; D gene unclear. Germline values: CDR1 SGHTA, CDR2 FQGNSA. The V end lost 2 bases, the J end lost 10 bases, and 15 bases lay between the germline ends. CDR3 length: 14 residues.

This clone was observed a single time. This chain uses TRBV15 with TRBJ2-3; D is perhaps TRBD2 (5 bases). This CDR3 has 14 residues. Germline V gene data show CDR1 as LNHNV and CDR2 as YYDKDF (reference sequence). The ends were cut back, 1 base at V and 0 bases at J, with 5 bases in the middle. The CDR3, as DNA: TGTGCCACCAGCAGAGGAGGGAGCACAGATACGCAGTATTTT. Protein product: CATSRGGSTDTQYF.

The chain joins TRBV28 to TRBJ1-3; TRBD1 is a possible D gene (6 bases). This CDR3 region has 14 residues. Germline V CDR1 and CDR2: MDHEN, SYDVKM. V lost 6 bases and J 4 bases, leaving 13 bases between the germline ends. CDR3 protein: CASSQGHSGNTIYF. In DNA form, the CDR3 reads TGTGCCAGCAGCCAGGGGCACTCGGGAAACACCATATATTTT.

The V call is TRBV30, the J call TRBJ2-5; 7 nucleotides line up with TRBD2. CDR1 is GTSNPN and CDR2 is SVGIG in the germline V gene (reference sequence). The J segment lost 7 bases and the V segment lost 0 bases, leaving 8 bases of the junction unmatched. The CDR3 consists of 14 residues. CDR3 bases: TGTGCCTGGAGTGTACTCGGGGGGAGAGGGACCCAGTACTTC. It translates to CAWSVLGGRGTQYF.

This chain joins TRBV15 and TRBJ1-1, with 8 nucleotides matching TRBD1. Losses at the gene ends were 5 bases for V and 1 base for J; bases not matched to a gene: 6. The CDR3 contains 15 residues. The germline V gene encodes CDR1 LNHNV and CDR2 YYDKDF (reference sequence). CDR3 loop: CATSGRTGSNTEAFF. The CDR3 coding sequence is TGTGCCACCAGCGGGCGGACAGGGTCGAACACTGAAGCTTTCTTT.

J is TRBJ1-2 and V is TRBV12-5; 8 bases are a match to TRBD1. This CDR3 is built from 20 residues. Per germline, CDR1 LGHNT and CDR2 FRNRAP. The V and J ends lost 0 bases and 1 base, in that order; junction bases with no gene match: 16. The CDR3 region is CASGLVRRGTGALFNYGYTF. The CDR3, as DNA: TGTGCTAGTGGTTTGGTACGTAGAGGGACAGGAGCCCTCTTTAACTATGGCTACACCTTC. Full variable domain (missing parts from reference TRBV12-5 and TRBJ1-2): DARVTQTPRHKVTEMGQEVTMRCQPILGHNTVFWYRQTMMQGLELLAYFRNRAPLDDSGMPKDRFSAEMPDATLATLKIQPSEPRDSAVYFCASGLVRRGTGALFNYGYTFGSGTRLTVV.